The source of this TCR gamma chain is a study of gamma delta lymphoproliferative disorders and STAT genes. About the research overall: This Tgammadelta LGLL cohort mixed symptomatic disease with indolent courses. The LymphoTrack Dx TCRG Assay amplified gamma chains from at least 50 ng of genomic DNA.

CDR3 length: 14 residues. J gave up 1 base and V 12 bases, and 12 bases lay outside the gene matches. Sequencing used genomic DNA taken from PBMCs of patients and controls. TCRdb reanalysed the multiplex PCR reads via CATT. The sample consists of about 1,300 gamma-chain clones, about 7.9% of them appearing once. General study findings and limits: Delta repertoires did not separate groups, but patient gamma repertoires clustered apart.

In the case of this clone: Antigen: not known.

The receptor was derived from a human donor with gamma-delta T-cell large granular lymphocyte leukemia. The sequencing input was blood. The chain recombines TRGV11 with TRGJ1 or TRGJ2. TCRdb lists no J gene, so it was determined here by aligning the DNA to germline. TRGV11 is given ORF status, its function remaining uncertain. The CDR3 loop is CACPMGLNYYKKLF. DNA for the CDR3: TGTGCCTGCCCGATGGGCCTTAATTATTATAAGAAACTCTTT.